The rows below give T cell receptor beta chains drawn from one sample of a study of Graves' ophthalmopathy and Graves' hyperthyroidism. TCRdb re-derived calls from the multiplex PCR reads in MiXCR, one entry per CDR3 protein. The table shows some 170,000 distinct CDR3 sequences, with 39% occurring only once. The specimen was peripheral blood. These receptors originate from a man aged 25-45 years with Graves' ophthalmopathy. Both conserved end residues are part of each CDR3. D genes are given only for firm matches. Some rows have no size entry. The others give once, few or many, or a class for an expanded clone.

j_call d_call clone_size v_call cdr3_nt cdr3_aa
TRBJ2-7 TRBD2 - TRBV20-1 TGCAGTGCTGGTCTAGCGGGAAGCTCCTACGAGCAGTACTTC CSAGLAGSSYEQYF
TRBJ1-5 - - TRBV7-6 TGTGCCAGCAGCCCACAGGGCGCTCAGCCCCAGCATTTT CASSPQGAQPQHF
TRBJ1-1 - many TRBV12-3/TRBV12-4 TGTGCCAGCAGGCACATGGGGGCGGACACTGAAGCTTTCTTT CASRHMGADTEAFF
TRBJ1-1 - - TRBV27 TGTGCCAGCGGCCTTCGACAGAACACTGAAGCTTTCTTT CASGLRQNTEAFF
TRBJ2-7 TRBD1 many TRBV10-3 TGTGCCGCGCGTCCGGGACAGAAATACGAGCAGTACTTC CAARPGQKYEQYF
TRBJ1-5 - - TRBV28 TGTGCCAGCAATCCCCTGGGCAGTCAGAGCAATCAGCCCCAGCATTTT CASNPLGSQSNQPQHF
TRBJ2-7 TRBD2 - TRBV27 TGTGCCAGCAGTCCATGGACTAGCGGGACACACGAGCAGTACTTC CASSPWTSGTHEQYF
TRBJ1-6 - - TRBV7-3 TGTGCCAGCAGCTTACCCCAAGATACGCCAATCCTAGTGGATAATTCACCCCTCCACTTT CASSLPQDTPILVDNSPLHF
TRBJ1-2 - - TRBV12-3/TRBV12-4 TGTGCCAGCAGTTTGTACGGGGGTCTAAATGGCTACACCTTC CASSLYGGLNGYTF
TRBJ2-5 - medium-sized TRBV12-3/TRBV12-4 TGTGCCAGCGGCAAAACAGCGCTCCAAGAGACCCAGTACTTC CASGKTALQETQYF
TRBJ1-1 - - TRBV2 TGTGCCAGCAAGGGGACGGTCGCTGAAGCTTTCTTT CASKGTVAEAFF
TRBJ2-7 - many TRBV5-1 TGCGCCAGCAGCTTGGTTGAACTAGCCTACGAGCAGTACTTC CASSLVELAYEQYF
TRBJ1-3 - many TRBV7-9 TGTGCCAGCAGCTCCCCAACTGGAAACACCATATATTTT CASSSPTGNTIYF
TRBJ2-7 - - TRBV28 TGTGCCAGCAGTTTATCCGGGACAATTTCCTACGAGCAGTACTTC CASSLSGTISYEQYF
TRBJ2-5 TRBD2 once TRBV7-2 TGTGCCAGCAGCTTAGCGGGAGGGATGGAGACCCAGTACTTC CASSLAGGMETQYF
TRBJ1-1 TRBD1 many TRBV6-5 TGTGCCAGCAGCTTCAGACAGGGAAAAGCTTTCTTT CASSFRQGKAFF
TRBJ1-5 - many TRBV12-3/TRBV12-4 TGTGCCAGCAGCTCCCAGGAAGATCAGCCCCAGCATTTT CASSSQEDQPQHF
TRBJ1-5 - - TRBV7-2 TGTGCCAGCAGCTTGGGCACCGATAAAAATCAGCCCCAGCATTTT CASSLGTDKNQPQHF
TRBJ1-2 - many TRBV27 TGTGCCAGCAGTTTATCTCGGGCACGGGGCTATGGCTACACCTTC CASSLSRARGYGYTF
TRBJ2-6 TRBD1 many TRBV27 TGTGCCAGCAGTAGACAGGGGGCGCGGGGGGCCAACGTCCTGACTTTC CASSRQGARGANVLTF
TRBJ2-7 TRBD2 many TRBV12-3/TRBV12-4 TGTGCCAGCAGTTTAGAGGAGGGAGCGGGGGAGCAGTACTTC CASSLEEGAGEQYF